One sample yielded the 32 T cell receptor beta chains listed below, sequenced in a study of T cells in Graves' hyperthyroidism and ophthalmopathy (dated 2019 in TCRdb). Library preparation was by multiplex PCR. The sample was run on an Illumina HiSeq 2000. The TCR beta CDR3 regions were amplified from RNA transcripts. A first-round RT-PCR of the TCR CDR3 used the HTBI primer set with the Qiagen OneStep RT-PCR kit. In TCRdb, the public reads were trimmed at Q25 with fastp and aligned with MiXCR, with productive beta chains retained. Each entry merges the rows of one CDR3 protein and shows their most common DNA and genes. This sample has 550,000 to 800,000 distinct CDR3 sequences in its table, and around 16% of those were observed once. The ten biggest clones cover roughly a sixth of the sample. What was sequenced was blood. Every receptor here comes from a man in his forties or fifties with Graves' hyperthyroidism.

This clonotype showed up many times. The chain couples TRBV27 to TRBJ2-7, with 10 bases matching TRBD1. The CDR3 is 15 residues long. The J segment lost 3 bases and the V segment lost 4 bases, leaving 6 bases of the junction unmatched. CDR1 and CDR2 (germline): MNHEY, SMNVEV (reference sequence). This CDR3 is CASSSSDRGLYEQYF. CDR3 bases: TGTGCCAGCAGTTCAAGCGACAGGGGGCTCTACGAGCAGTACTTC.

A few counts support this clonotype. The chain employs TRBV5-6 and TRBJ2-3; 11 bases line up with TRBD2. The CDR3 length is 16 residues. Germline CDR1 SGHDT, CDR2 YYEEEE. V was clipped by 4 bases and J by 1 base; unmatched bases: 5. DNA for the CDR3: TGTGCCAGCAGCGTAAAACTAGCGGGGGGCACAGATACGCAGTATTTT. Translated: CASSVKLAGGTDTQYF.

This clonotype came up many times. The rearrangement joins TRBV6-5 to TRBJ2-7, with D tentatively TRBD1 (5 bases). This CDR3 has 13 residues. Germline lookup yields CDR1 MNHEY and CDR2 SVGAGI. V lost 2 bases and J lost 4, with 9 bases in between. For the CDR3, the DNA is TGTGCCAGCAGTTACCAGGGCGGATACGAGCAGTACTTC. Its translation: CASSYQGGYEQYF.

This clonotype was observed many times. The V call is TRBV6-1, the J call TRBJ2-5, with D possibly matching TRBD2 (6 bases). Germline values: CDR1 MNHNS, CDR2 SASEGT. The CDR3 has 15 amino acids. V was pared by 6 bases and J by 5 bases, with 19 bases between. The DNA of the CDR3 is TGTGCCAGCAGACCTTCGCTAGGGAGGAGGGAGACCCAGTACTTC. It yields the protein CASRPSLGRRETQYF.

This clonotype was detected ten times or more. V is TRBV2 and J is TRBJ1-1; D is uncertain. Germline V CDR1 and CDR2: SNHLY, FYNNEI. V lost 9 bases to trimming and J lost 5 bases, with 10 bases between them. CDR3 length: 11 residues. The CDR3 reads CARDYSTEAFF. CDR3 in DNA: TGTGCCAGGGACTACTCTACTGAAGCTTTCTTT.

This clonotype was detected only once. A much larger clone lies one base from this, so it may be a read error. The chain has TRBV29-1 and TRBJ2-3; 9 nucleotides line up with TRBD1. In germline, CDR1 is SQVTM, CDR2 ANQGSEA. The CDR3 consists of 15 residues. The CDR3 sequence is CSHKLSGQGADTQYF. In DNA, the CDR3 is TGCAGTCATAAACTGTCGGGACAGGGAGCGGATACGCAGTATTTT.

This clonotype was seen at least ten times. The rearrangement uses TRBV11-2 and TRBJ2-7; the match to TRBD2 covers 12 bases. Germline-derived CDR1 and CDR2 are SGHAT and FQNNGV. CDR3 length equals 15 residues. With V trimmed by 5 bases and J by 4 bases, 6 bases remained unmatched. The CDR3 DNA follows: TGTGCCAGCAGCCTTCTAGCGGGAGGGAGGTACGAGCAGTACTTC. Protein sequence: CASSLLAGGRYEQYF.

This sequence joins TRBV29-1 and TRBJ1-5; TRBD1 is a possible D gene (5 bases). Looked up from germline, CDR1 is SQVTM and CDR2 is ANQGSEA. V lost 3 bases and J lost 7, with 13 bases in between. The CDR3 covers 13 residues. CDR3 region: CSVDFGGNQPQHF. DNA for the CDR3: TGCAGCGTTGATTTCGGGGGTAACCAGCCCCAGCATTTT.

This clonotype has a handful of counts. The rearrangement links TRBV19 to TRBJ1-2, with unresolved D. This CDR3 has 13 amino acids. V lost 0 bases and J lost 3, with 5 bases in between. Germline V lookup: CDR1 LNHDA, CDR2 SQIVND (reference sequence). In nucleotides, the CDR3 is TGTGCCAGTAGTATAGAGCGCTACTATGGCTACACCTTC. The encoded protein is CASSIERYYGYTF.

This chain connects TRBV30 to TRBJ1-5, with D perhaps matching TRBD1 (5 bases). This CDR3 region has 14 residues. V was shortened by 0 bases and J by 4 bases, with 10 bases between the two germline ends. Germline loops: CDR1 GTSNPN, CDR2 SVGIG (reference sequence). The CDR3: CAWSVIGTNQPQHF. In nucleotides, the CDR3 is TGTGCCTGGAGTGTGATTGGGACGAATCAGCCCCAGCATTTT.

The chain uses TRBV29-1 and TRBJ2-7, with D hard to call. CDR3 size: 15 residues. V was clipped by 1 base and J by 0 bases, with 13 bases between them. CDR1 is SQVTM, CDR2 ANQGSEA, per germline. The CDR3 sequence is CSVEGTPDASYEQYF. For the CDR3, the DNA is TGCAGCGTTGAAGGGACGCCGGATGCCTCCTACGAGCAGTACTTC.

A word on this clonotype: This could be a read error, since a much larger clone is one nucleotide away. DNA for the CDR3: TGTGCCACCAGCGGGACAGGGACCTGCGAGCAGTACTTC. Translating gives CATSGTGTCEQYF. V and J are TRBV15 and TRBJ2-7; 9 bases agree with TRBD1. CDR3 size: 13 residues. J was trimmed by 6 bases and V by 5 bases; bases with no gene match: 5. Germline values: CDR1 LNHNV, CDR2 YYDKDF (reference sequence).

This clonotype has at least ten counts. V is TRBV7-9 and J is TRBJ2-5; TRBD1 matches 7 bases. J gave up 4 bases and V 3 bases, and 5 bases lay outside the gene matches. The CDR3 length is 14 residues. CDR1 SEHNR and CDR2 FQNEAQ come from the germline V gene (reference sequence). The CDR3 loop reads CASSFSSGGETQYF. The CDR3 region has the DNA TGTGCCAGCAGCTTCTCGTCAGGGGGAGAGACCCAGTACTTC.

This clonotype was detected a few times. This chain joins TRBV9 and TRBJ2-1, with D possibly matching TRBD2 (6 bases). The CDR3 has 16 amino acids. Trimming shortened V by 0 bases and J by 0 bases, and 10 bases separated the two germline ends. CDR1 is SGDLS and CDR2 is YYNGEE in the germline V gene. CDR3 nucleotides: TGTGCCAGCAGCGTAGAGGAGGGCAGCTCCTACAATGAGCAGTTCTTC. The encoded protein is CASSVEEGSSYNEQFF.

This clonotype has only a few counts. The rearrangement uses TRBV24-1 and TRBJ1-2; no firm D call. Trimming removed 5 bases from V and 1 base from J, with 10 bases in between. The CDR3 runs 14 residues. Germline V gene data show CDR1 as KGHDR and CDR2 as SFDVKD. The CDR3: CATSAASLNYGYTF. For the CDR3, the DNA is TGTGCCACCAGTGCGGCTTCCCTTAACTATGGCTACACCTTC.

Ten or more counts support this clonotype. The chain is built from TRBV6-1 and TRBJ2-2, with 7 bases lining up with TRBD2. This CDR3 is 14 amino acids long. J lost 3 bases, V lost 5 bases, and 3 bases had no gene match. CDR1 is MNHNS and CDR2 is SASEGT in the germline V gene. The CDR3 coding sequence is TGTGCCAGCAGTACCCGGGAGGACACCGGGGAGCTGTTTTTT. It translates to CASSTREDTGELFF.

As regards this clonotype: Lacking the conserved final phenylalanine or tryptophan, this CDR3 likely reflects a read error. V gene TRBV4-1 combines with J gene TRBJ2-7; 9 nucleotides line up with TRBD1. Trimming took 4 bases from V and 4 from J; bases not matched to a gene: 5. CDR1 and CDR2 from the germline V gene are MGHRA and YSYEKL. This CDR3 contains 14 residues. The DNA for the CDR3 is TGCGCCAGCAGCCCCAGACAGGGGGGGTACGAGCAGTACCTC. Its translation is CASSPRQGGYEQYL.

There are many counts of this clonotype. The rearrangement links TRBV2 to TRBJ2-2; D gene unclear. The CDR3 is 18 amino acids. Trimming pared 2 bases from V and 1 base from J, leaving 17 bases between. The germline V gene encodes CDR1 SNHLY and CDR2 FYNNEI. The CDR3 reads CASSELMGLLGNTGELFF. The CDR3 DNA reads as TGTGCCAGCAGTGAATTAATGGGTCTCTTGGGGAACACCGGGGAGCTGTTTTTT. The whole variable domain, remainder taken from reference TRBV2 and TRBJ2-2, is EPEVTQTPSHQVTQMGQEVILRCVPISNHLYFYWYRQILGQKVEFLVSFYNNEISEKSEIFDDQFSVERPDGSNFTLKIRSTKLEDSAMYFCASSELMGLLGNTGELFFGEGSRLTVL.

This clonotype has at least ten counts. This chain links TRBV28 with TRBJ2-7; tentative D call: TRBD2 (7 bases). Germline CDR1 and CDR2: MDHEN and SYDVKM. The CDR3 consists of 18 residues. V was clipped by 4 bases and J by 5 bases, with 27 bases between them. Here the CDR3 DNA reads TGTGCCAGCAGTTCTCCGGGACATCCGACTAGCAGGGACCACGAGCAGTACTTC. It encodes CASSSPGHPTSRDHEQYF. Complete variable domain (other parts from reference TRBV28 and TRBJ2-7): DVKVTQSSRYLVKRTGEKVFLECVQDMDHENMFWYRQDPGLGLRLIYFSYDVKMKEKGDIPEGYSVSREKKERFSLILESASTNQTSMYLCASSSPGHPTSRDHEQYFGPGTRLTVT.

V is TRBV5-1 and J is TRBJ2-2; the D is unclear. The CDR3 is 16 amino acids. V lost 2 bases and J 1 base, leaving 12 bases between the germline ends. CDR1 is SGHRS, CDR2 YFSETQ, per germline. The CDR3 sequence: CASSFGFAGNTGELFF. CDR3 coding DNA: TGCGCCAGCAGCTTTGGTTTCGCAGGGAACACCGGGGAGCTGTTTTTT.

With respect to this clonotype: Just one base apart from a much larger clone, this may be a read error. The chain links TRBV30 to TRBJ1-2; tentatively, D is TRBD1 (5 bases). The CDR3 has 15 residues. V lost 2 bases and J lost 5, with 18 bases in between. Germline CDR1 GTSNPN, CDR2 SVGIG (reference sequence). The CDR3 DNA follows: TGTGCCTGGAGTCCTCTCAGGGATCGTGGGTATGGCTACACCTTC. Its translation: CAWSPLRDRGYGYTF.

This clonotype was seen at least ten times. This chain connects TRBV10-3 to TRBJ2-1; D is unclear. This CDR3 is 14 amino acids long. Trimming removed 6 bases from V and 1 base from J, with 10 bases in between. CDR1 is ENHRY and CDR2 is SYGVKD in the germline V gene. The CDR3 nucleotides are TGTGCCATCAGCGACGTCTATTCCTACAATGAGCAGTTCTTC. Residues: CAISDVYSYNEQFF.

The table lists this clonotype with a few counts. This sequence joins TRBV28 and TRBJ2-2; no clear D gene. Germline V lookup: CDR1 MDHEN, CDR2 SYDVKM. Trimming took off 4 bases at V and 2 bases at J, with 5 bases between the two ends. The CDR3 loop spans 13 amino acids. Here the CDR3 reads CASSWQNTGELFF. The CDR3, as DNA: TGTGCCAGCAGTTGGCAAAACACCGGGGAGCTGTTTTTT.

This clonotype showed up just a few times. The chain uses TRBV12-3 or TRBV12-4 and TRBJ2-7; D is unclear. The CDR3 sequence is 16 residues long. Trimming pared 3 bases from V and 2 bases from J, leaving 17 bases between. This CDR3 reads CASSFIAGFSPYEQYF. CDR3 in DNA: TGTGCCAGCAGTTTCATTGCCGGCTTTAGCCCCTACGAGCAGTACTTC.

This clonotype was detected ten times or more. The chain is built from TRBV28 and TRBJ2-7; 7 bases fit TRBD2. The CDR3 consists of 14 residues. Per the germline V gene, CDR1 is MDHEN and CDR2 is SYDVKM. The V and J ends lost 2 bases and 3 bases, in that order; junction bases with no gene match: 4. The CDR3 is CASSLVGLDYEQYF. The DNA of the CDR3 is TGTGCCAGCAGTTTAGTCGGACTAGACTACGAGCAGTACTTC.

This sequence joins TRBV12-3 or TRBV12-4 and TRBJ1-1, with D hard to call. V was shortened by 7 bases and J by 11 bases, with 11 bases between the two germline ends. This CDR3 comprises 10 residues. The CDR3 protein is CASKIERAFF. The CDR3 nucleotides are TGTGCCAGCAAGATAGAAAGGGCTTTCTTT.

CDR3 protein: CRAYRGLTDTQYF. CDR3 bases: TGCAGGGCTTACAGGGGGCTTACAGATACGCAGTATTTT. J is TRBJ2-3 and V is TRBV20-1, with TRBD1 identical over 9 bases. The CDR3 runs 13 residues. The germline gives CDR1 DFQATT, CDR2 SNEGSKA (reference sequence).

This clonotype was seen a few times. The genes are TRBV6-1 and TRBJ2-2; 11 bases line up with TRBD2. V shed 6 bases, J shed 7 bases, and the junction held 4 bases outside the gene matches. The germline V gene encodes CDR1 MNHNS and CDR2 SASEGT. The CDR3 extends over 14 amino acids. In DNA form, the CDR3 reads TGTGCCAGCAGGCGACTAGCGGGAATCGGGGAGCTGTTTTTT. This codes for CASRRLAGIGELFF.

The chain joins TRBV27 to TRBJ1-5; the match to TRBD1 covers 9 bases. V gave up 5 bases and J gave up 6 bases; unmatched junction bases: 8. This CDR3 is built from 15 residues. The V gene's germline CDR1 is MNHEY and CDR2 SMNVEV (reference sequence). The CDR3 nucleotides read TGTGCCAGCAGTGTAACAGGGGGCCCGGGTCAGCCCCAGCATTTT. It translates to CASSVTGGPGQPQHF.

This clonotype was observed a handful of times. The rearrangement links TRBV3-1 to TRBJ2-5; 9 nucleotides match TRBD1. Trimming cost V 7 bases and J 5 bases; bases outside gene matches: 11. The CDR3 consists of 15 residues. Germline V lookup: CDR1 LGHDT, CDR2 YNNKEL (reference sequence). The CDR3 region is CASNHYRGPSETQYF. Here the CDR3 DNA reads TGTGCCAGCAATCATTACAGGGGGCCATCTGAGACCCAGTACTTC.

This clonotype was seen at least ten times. The chain's CDR3 is CASSLGRRGQGSYGYTF. In nucleotides, the CDR3 is TGTGCCAGCAGCTTAGGGCGTCGGGGACAGGGGAGCTATGGCTACACCTTC. This chain joins TRBV7-2 and TRBJ1-2, with 10 positions matching TRBD1. Germline assignment: CDR1 SGHTA and CDR2 FQGNSA. This CDR3 spans 17 amino acids. V trimming: 1 base; J trimming: 4 bases; junction bases outside the gene matches: 9.

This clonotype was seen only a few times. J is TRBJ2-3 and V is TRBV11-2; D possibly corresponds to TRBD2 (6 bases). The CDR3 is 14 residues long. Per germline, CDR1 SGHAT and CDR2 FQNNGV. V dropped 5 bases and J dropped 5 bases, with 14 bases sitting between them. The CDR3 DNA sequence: TGTGCCAGCAGCCCCCCGCTAGCGAGAGATACGCAGTATTTT. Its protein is CASSPPLARDTQYF.